This TCR beta chain was retrieved from a study of OX40 agonist ivuxolimab in advanced cancers. Of note for this clone: Its antigen is not identified.

The CDR3 spans 16 residues. Germline CDR1 SGHNT, CDR2 YYREEE (reference sequence). The V segment lost 1 base and the J segment 4 bases; nucleotides outside the gene matches: 8. General observations from the study: At 0.1 to 3.0 mg/kg and by week 6, clonal expansion occurred in CD4+ and CD8+ blood T cells.

Sequencing was performed with immunoSEQ multiplex PCR; in TCRdb, only in-frame clones are kept and a portion is missing. This table has about 150,000 clones, 94% appearing once. The material sequenced was CD4+ or CD8+ T cells sorted from blood, taken in a trial of the OX40 agonist ivuxolimab. This clonotype originated in an adult with an advanced solid tumor such as melanoma, head and neck, liver or kidney cancer. The genes are TRBV5-4 and TRBJ2-3, with TRBD2 matching 8 bases. CDR3 in amino acids: CASSLLLAGAADTQYF. The CDR3, as DNA: TGTGCCAGCAGCTTGCTCCTAGCGGGTGCAGCAGATACGCAGTATTTT.